The 25 T cell receptor beta chains in this list originate from one sample, sequenced in a study of identical twins. MiXCR was run by TCRdb on the 5' RACE reads, yielding one entry per CDR3 protein. Of 400,000 to 600,000 distinct CDR3 sequences detected, more than 20% appear once; the ten largest clones hold more than 0.4%. This same sample was also part of a study on yellow fever vaccine responses in identical twins.

Sequenced: CD4+ T cells sorted from blood. These receptors all come from a woman aged 18 to 35 in good health.

The count of this clonotype is one. The genes are TRBV27 and TRBJ2-7; D ambiguous. Germline lookup yields CDR1 MNHEY and CDR2 SMNVEV (reference sequence). Trimming took 6 bases from V and 3 from J, leaving 15 bases between them. The CDR3 is 14 residues long. CDR3 in amino acids: CASSSANSFYEQYF. DNA for the CDR3: TGTGCCAGCAGCTCGGCGAACAGCTTCTACGAGCAGTACTTC.

This clonotype was counted ten times or more. The chain has TRBV5-1 and TRBJ1-5, with unresolved D. This CDR3 region has 15 residues. In germline, CDR1 is SGHRS, CDR2 YFSETQ. Trimming stripped 4 bases from V and 0 bases from J, with 11 bases between. The CDR3 is CASSPDGDSNQPQHF. The CDR3 region has the DNA TGCGCCAGCAGCCCCGACGGAGATAGCAATCAGCCCCAGCATTTT.

The V and J genes are TRBV6-1 and TRBJ1-5; 7 positions agree with TRBD1. CDR3 length: 15 amino acids. Germline CDR1 MNHNS, CDR2 SASEGT. V was clipped by 6 bases and J by 0 bases; unmatched bases: 5. The CDR3 sequence is CASSQDRASNQPQHF. The CDR3 region has the DNA TGTGCCAGCAGCCAAGACAGGGCTAGCAATCAGCCCCAGCATTTT.

This clonotype was observed a handful of times. The chain carries TRBV5-1 and TRBJ1-4; 7 nucleotides match TRBD1. The CDR3 extends over 15 amino acids. Germline CDR1 reads SGHRS; CDR2 reads YFSETQ. V was pared by 0 bases and J by 8 bases, with 7 bases of the junction left unmatched. The CDR3 nucleotides read TGCGCCAGCAGCTTGGACACAGGGGTGGGCGAAAAACTGTTTTTT. This translates into CASSLDTGVGEKLFF.

This clonotype was found once. Sequence at one end of the junction differs from germline and may be a read error. This sequence joins TRBV12-3 or TRBV12-4 and TRBJ1-6, with a tentative D call TRBD1 (5 bases). The CDR3 is 15 amino acids. The CDR3 DNA reads TGTGCTAGCAGTTTAGGGCAGGGATCCAATTCACCCCTCCACTTT. This gives the protein CASSLGQGSNSPLHF.

The chain couples TRBV20-1 to TRBJ2-1, with TRBD2 matching 11 bases. Germline CDR1 and CDR2: DFQATT and SNEGSKA (reference sequence). With 5 bases clipped from V and 6 bases from J, the junction kept 9 bases outside the gene matches. The CDR3 totals 15 residues. This chain's CDR3 is CSAWPLAGVTNEQFF. The CDR3 DNA reads as TGCAGTGCTTGGCCACTAGCGGGAGTTACCAATGAGCAGTTCTTC.

This clonotype was observed a few times. The chain is built from TRBV20-1 and TRBJ2-7; D is unresolved. CDR1 is DFQATT, CDR2 SNEGSKA, per germline (reference sequence). Trimming cost V 6 bases and J 0 bases, with 15 bases left between them. The CDR3 sequence is 14 residues long. The CDR3 loop is CSAHDPAGSYEQYV. The CDR3 DNA follows: TGCAGTGCCCACGACCCGGCAGGCTCCTACGAGCAGTACGTC.

This rearrangement joins TRBV29-1 to TRBJ2-1; TRBD2 agrees at 11 bases. Germline V gene data show CDR1 as SQVTM and CDR2 as ANQGSEA. J gave up 13 bases and V 6 bases, and 5 bases lay outside the gene matches. The CDR3 runs to 11 residues. The CDR3 sequence: CSVKLAGDQFF. CDR3 nucleotide sequence: TGCAGCGTGAAACTAGCGGGGGATCAGTTCTTC.

The chain recombines TRBV7-3 with TRBJ2-1, with D possibly being TRBD1 or TRBD2 (6 bases each). V shed 7 bases and J shed 6 bases, with 16 bases lying between them. The CDR3 has 14 residues. CDR1 SGHTA and CDR2 FQGTGA come from the germline V gene. The CDR3 loop reads CASKGGNSGNEQFF. Here the CDR3 DNA reads TGTGCCAGCAAAGGGGGGAATTCTGGCAATGAGCAGTTCTTC.

The chain has TRBV5-5 and TRBJ2-7, with 9 bases aligning to TRBD2. CDR1 and CDR2 (germline): SGHKS, YYEKEE (reference sequence). V was pared by 3 bases and J by 2 bases, with 3 bases of the junction left unmatched. The CDR3 has 14 residues. As DNA, the CDR3 is TGTGCCAGCAGCTGGATAGCGGGGGCCTACGAGCAGTACTTC. The encoded protein is CASSWIAGAYEQYF.

The CDR3 DNA follows: TGTGCCACCGGGAGCGGGAAAGCCACGAACACCGGGGAGCTGTTTTTT. The encoded protein is CATGSGKATNTGELFF. The chain employs TRBV15 and TRBJ2-2; 7 bases are shared with TRBD2. The length of the CDR3 is 16 residues. Germline CDR1 reads LNHNV; CDR2 reads YYDKDF (reference sequence). Unmatched junction bases numbered 9, after V lost 8 bases and J lost 0 bases.

The chain recombines TRBV20-1 with TRBJ2-1; TRBD1 is a possible D gene (5 bases). The germline V gene has CDR1 DFQATT and CDR2 SNEGSKA (reference sequence). The CDR3 sequence is 13 residues long. The V gene lost 5 bases and the J gene lost 9 bases, with 17 bases spanning the gap. The CDR3: CSAPLAGQGEQFF. The DNA for the CDR3 is TGCAGTGCTCCCCTGGCAGGCCAGGGTGAGCAGTTCTTC.

This clonotype was recorded a few times. This chain's CDR3 is CASSDGGQGARETQYF. The CDR3 region has the DNA TGTGCCAGCAGTGATGGGGGACAGGGGGCAAGAGAGACCCAGTACTTC. V and J are TRBV25-1 and TRBJ2-5, with 12 positions matching TRBD1. Trimming took 3 bases from V and 4 from J; bases not matched to a gene: 6. This CDR3 region has 16 residues. CDR1 is MGHDK and CDR2 is SYGVNS in the germline V gene.

This clonotype was seen more than once but under ten times. The chain links TRBV11-2 to TRBJ2-2; no definite D call. CDR3 length: 14 residues. Germline V lookup: CDR1 SGHAT, CDR2 FQNNGV. Trimming left V 4 bases short and J 0 bases short, with 6 bases between. The CDR3 here is CASSSGPNTGELFF. The CDR3 DNA follows: TGTGCCAGCAGCTCAGGTCCGAACACCGGGGAGCTGTTTTTT. Using reference TRBV11-2 and TRBJ2-2 for the parts outside the CDR3, the full variable domain is EAGVAQSPRYKIIEKRQSVAFWCNPISGHATLYWYQQILGQGPKLLIQFQNNGVVDDSQLPKDRFSAERLKGVDSTLKIQPAKLEDSAVYLCASSSGPNTGELFFGEGSRLTVL.

The J gene is TRBJ2-5, the V gene TRBV28; 7 nucleotides match TRBD1. Looked up from germline, CDR1 is MDHEN and CDR2 is SYDVKM. This CDR3 region has 15 residues. Germline trimming cut 8 bases from V and 1 base from J; bases unmatched to any gene: 10. CDR3 DNA: TGTGCCAGCCGCTTGGACAGGCTCCTCCAAGAGACCCAGTACTTC. As protein: CASRLDRLLQETQYF.

This chain connects TRBV5-1 to TRBJ2-5, with D possibly TRBD2 on 5 matching bases. Trimming stripped 4 bases from V and 0 bases from J, with 13 bases between. CDR1 is SGHRS, CDR2 YFSETQ, per germline. The CDR3 is made up of 15 amino acids. The CDR3: CASSQGLVYQETQYF. The CDR3 nucleotides read TGCGCCAGCAGCCAAGGACTCGTGTACCAAGAGACCCAGTACTTC.

This chain links TRBV2 with TRBJ2-3, with no clear D. V lost 3 bases, J lost 6 bases, and 13 bases lay in between. The CDR3 is 14 amino acids. Looked up from germline, CDR1 is SNHLY and CDR2 is FYNNEI. CDR3 sequence reads: CASSDSLVRDTQYF. CDR3 bases: TGTGCCAGCAGTGATTCCTTGGTTCGGGATACGCAGTATTTT.

This chain joins TRBV18 and TRBJ2-7, with 8 nucleotides matching TRBD1. With V trimmed by 2 bases and J by 5 bases, 2 bases remained unmatched. The CDR3 loop spans 13 amino acids. Germline V gene data show CDR1 as KGHSH and CDR2 as LQKENI. The CDR3 DNA sequence: TGTGCCAGCTCACCATCAGGGGGCAACGAGCAGTACTTC. The encoded protein is CASSPSGGNEQYF.

The table lists this clonotype with a few counts. This chain connects TRBV27 to TRBJ2-4; D unclear. The V end was cut by 5 bases, the J end by 0 bases, with 14 bases between. This CDR3 contains 16 residues. Germline CDR1 MNHEY, CDR2 SMNVEV (reference sequence). The CDR3 protein is CASSPPPSEAKNIQYF. The CDR3 DNA reads TGTGCCAGCAGTCCACCCCCCTCAGAAGCCAAAAACATTCAGTACTTC.

This clonotype appeared a few times. The chain carries TRBV14 and TRBJ1-3; weak D call: TRBD1 (6 bases). Germline loops: CDR1 SGHDN, CDR2 FVKESK. This CDR3 region has 16 residues. Trimming took off 1 base at V and 2 bases at J, with 12 bases between the two ends. Here the CDR3 reads CASSQVAGATGNTIYF. Here the CDR3 DNA reads TGTGCCAGCAGCCAAGTCGCAGGGGCAACTGGAAACACCATATATTTT. Full variable domain (remainder filled in from reference TRBV14 and TRBJ1-3): EAGVTQFPSHSVIEKGQTVTLRCDPISGHDNLYWYRRVMGKEIKFLLHFVKESKQDESGMPNNRFLAERTGGTYSTLKVQPAELEDSGVYFCASSQVAGATGNTIYFGEGSWLTVV.

Ten or more counts support this clonotype. J is TRBJ2-7 and V is TRBV5-1; D assignment may be TRBD1 or TRBD2 (5 bases each). The CDR3 is 14 amino acids. V was cut by 0 bases and J by 3 bases, with 10 bases left in between. Germline CDR1 reads SGHRS; CDR2 reads YFSETQ. The CDR3 loop reads CASSLVLGGYEQYF. The CDR3 DNA sequence: TGCGCCAGCAGCTTGGTACTTGGGGGCTACGAGCAGTACTTC.

This chain joins TRBV7-9 and TRBJ2-1, with 8 bases aligning to TRBD1. Losses at the gene ends were 5 bases for V and 6 bases for J; bases not matched to a gene: 9. The CDR3 covers 15 residues. CDR1 is SEHNR, CDR2 FQNEAQ, per germline (reference sequence). The CDR3 DNA follows: TGTGCCAGCAGCACGGGACAGGAGTTTGTCAATGAGCAGTTCTTC. Its protein is CASSTGQEFVNEQFF.

The chain joins TRBV20-1 to TRBJ1-1, with D perhaps TRBD1 (5 bases). Germline loops: CDR1 DFQATT, CDR2 SNEGSKA (reference sequence). Trimming took 4 bases from V and 7 from J, leaving 16 bases between them. The CDR3 is 13 amino acids. The CDR3 here is CSATTVGPVEAFF. The CDR3 DNA is TGCAGTGCTACCACCGTGGGGCCCGTTGAAGCTTTCTTT.

This clonotype was counted ten times or more. This sequence joins TRBV20-1 and TRBJ2-5, with D uncertain. The CDR3 has 10 amino acids. Germline V gives CDR1 DFQATT, CDR2 SNEGSKA (reference sequence). V dropped 3 bases and J dropped 1 base, with 0 bases sitting between them. The CDR3 sequence: CSASQETQYF. The CDR3, as DNA: TGCAGTGCTAGCCAAGAGACCCAGTACTTC.

The rearrangement joins TRBV5-1 to TRBJ2-1, with 10 bases that match TRBD2. CDR1 is SGHRS and CDR2 is YFSETQ in the germline V gene. CDR3 size: 18 residues. V dropped 0 bases and J dropped 6; count of bases not matched to a gene: 12. CDR3 in DNA: TGCGCCAGCAGCTTGGTCCAAACCGGGACTAGCGTAAGCAATGAGCAGTTCTTC. As protein: CASSLVQTGTSVSNEQFF.